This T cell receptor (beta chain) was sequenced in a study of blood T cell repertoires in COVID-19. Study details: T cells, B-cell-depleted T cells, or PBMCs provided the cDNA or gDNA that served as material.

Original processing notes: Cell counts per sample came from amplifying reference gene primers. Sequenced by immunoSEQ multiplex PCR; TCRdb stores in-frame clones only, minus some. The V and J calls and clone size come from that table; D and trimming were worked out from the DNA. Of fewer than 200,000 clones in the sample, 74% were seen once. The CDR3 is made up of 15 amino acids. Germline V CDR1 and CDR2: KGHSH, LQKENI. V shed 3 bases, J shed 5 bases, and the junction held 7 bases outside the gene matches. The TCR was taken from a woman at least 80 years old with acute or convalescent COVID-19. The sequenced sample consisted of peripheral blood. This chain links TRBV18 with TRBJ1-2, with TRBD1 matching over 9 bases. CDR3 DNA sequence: TGTGCCAGCTCACCCGGGGACAGGGAGAAGTATGGCTACACCTTC. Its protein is CASSPGDREKYGYTF.